The entry that follows covers one T cell receptor (beta chain) sequence. Stated treatment: randomized to nivolumab then ipilimumab (arm A) or the reverse (arm B). DNA-damaging chemotherapy had not been given to any patient beforehand. In germline, CDR1 is ENHRY, CDR2 SYGVKD. The CDR3 covers 13 residues. The germline V and J ends were trimmed by 10 bases and 5 bases, with 18 bases remaining between them. The assay was immunoSEQ multiplex PCR, and TCRdb's table has in-frame clones only and misses some. The sample holds under 20,000 clones, approximately 73% seen once. This record belongs to a study of sequential checkpoint blockade in melanoma. Study at large: Patients were randomized 1:1 to nivolumab-then-ipilimumab or ipilimumab-then-nivolumab first-line. Both treatment sequences were followed by maintenance nivolumab.

The clonotype originates from a human donor with melanoma. V and J are TRBV10-3 and TRBJ2-7; weak D call: TRBD1 (6 bases). The sample here was CD8+ T cells sorted from blood (inferred from file names), taken from a patient given nivolumab and ipilimumab in sequence. Written as DNA, the CDR3 is TGTGCCACCACGGGGACAAATCTCCACGAGCAGTACTTC. This translates into CATTGTNLHEQYF.